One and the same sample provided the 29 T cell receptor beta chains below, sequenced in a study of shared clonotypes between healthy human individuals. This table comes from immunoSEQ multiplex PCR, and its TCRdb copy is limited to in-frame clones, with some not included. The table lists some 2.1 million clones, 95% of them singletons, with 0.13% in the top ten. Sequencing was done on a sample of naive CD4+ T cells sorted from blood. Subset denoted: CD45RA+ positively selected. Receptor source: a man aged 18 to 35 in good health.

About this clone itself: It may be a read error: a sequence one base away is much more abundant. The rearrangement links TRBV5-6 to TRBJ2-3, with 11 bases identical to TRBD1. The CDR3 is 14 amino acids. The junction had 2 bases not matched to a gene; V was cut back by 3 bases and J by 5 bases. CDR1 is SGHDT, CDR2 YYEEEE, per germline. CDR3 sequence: CASSWDRGIDTQYF. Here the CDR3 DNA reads TGTGCCAGCAGCTGGGACAGGGGGATAGATACGCAGTATTTT.

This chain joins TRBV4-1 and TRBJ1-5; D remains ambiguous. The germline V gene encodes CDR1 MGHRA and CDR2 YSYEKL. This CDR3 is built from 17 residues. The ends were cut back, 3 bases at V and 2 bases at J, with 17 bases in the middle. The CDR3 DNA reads TGCGCCAGCAGCCACGACCCCGGTCAGGCCGGCAATCAGCCCCAGCATTTT. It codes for CASSHDPGQAGNQPQHF.

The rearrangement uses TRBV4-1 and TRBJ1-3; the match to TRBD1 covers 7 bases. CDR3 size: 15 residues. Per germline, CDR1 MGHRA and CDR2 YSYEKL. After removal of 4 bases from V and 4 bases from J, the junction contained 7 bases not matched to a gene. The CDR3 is CASSRGQASGNTIYF. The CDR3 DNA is TGCGCCAGCAGCCGAGGACAGGCGTCAGGAAACACCATATATTTT.

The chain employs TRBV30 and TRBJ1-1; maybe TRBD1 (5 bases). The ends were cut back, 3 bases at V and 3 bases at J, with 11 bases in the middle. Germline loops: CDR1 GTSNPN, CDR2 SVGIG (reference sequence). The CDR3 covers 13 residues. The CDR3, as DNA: TGTGCCTGGAGACAAACAGGCCACACTGAAGCTTTCTTT. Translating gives CAWRQTGHTEAFF.

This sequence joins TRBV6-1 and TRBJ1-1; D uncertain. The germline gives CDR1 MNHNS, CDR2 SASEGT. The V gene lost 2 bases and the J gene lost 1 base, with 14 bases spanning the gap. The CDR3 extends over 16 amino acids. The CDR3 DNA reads TGTGCCAGCAGTGAATATGTAGTTTTAGGGAACACTGAAGCTTTCTTT. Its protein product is CASSEYVVLGNTEAFF.

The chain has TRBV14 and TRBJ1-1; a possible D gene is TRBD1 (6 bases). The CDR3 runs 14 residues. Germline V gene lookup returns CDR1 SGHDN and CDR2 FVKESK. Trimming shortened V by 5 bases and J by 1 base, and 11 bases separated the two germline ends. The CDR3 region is CASSFGTPNTEAFF. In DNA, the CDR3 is TGTGCCAGCAGCTTCGGGACACCGAACACTGAAGCTTTCTTT.

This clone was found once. CDR3 residues: CASSRDRENTEAFF. The CDR3 region has the DNA TGTGCCAGCAGTCGGGACAGGGAGAACACTGAAGCTTTCTTT. The chain combines TRBV2 with TRBJ1-1, with 9 bases identical to TRBD1. This CDR3 has 14 residues. Germline V lookup: CDR1 SNHLY, CDR2 FYNNEI. The ends lost 5 bases at V and 1 base at J; junction bases unmatched: 2.

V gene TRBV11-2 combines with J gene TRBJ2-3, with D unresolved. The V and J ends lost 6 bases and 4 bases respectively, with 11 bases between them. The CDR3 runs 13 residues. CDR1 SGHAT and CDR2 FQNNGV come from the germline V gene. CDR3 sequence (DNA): TGTGCCAGCAGTCCCGACCGGGCAGATACGCAGTATTTT. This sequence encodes CASSPDRADTQYF.

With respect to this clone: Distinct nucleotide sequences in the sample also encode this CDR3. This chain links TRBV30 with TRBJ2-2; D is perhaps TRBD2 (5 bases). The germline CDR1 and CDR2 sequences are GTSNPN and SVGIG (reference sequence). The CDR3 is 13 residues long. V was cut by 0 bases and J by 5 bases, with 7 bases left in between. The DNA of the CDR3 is TGTGCCTGGAGTGTACGGGAAACCGGGGAGCTGTTTTTT. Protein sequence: CAWSVRETGELFF.

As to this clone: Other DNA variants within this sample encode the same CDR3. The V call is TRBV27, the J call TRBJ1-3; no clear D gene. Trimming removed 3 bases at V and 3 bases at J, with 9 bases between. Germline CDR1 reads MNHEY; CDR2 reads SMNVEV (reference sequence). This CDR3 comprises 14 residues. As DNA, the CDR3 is TGTGCCAGCAGTTTGAGCGGGTATGGAAACACCATATATTTT. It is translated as CASSLSGYGNTIYF.

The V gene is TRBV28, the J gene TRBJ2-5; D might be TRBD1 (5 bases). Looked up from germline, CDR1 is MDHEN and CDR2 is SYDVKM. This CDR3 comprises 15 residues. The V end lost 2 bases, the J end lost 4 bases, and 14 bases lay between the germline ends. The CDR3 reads CASSLQGARRETQYF. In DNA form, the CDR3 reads TGTGCCAGCAGTTTACAAGGGGCGCGGAGAGAGACCCAGTACTTC.

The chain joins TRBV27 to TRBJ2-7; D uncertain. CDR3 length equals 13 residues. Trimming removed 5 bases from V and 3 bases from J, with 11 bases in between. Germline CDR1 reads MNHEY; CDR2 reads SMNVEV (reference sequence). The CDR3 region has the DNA TGTGCCAGCAGTCCGCGACGATACTACGAGCAGTACTTC. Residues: CASSPRRYYEQYF.

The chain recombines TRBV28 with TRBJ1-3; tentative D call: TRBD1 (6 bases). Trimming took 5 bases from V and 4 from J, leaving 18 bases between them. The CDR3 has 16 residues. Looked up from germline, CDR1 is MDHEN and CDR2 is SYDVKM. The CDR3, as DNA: TGTGCCAGCAGTCCCAGGTTGGGGGCAAGAGGAAACACCATATATTTT. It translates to CASSPRLGARGNTIYF.

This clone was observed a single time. The CDR3 reads CASSNSTGYFGYTF. The CDR3 DNA is TGTGCCAGCAGCAACAGCACAGGGTATTTCGGCTACACCTTC. The V and J genes are TRBV5-4 and TRBJ1-2; a weak D match, TRBD1 (6 bases). The CDR3 contains 14 residues. Germline assignment: CDR1 SGHNT and CDR2 YYREEE (reference sequence). V was clipped by 4 bases and J by 8 bases, with 18 bases between them.

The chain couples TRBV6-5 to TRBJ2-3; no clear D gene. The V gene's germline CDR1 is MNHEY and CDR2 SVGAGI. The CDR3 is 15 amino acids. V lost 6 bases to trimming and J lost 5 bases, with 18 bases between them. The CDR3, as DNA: TGTGCCAGCAGCTACCAGGACCCGCGGCGAGATACGCAGTATTTT. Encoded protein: CASSYQDPRRDTQYF.

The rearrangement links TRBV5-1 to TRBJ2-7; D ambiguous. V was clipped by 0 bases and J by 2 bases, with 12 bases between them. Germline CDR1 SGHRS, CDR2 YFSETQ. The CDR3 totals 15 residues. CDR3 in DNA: TGCGCCAGCAGCTTGGTTTCCGCTAAAACCTACGAGCAGTACTTC. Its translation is CASSLVSAKTYEQYF. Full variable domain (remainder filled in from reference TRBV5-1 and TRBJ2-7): KAGVTQTPRYLIKTRGQQVTLSCSPISGHRSVSWYQQTPGQGLQFLFEYFSETQRNKGNFPGRFSGRQFSNSRSEMNVSTLELGDSALYLCASSLVSAKTYEQYFGPGTRLTVT.

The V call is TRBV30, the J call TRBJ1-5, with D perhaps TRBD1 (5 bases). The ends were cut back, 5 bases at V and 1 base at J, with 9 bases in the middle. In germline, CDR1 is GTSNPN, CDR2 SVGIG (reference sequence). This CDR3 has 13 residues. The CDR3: CAWGGESNQPQHF. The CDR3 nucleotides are TGTGCCTGGGGGGGGGAAAGCAATCAGCCCCAGCATTTT.

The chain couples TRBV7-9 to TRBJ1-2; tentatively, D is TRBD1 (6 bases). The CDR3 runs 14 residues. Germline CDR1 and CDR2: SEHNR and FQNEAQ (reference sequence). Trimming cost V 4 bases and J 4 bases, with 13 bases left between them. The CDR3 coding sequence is TGTGCCAGCAGCTCCGGCGGGGGCGGCTATGGCTACACCTTC. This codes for CASSSGGGGYGYTF.

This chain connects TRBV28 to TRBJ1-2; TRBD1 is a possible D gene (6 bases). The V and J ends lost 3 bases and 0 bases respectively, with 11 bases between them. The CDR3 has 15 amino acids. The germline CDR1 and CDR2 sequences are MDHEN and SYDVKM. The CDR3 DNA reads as TGTGCCAGCAGTTTCTTCAGGGGCGCTAACTATGGCTACACCTTC. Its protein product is CASSFFRGANYGYTF.

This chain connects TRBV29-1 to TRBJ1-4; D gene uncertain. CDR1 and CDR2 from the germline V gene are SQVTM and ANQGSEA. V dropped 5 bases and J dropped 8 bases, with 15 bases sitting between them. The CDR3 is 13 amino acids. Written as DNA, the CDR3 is TGCAGCGTTCTCGGTGGGCAGAGGGAAAAACTGTTTTTT. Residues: CSVLGGQREKLFF. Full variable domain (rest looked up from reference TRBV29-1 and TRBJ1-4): SAVISQKPSRDICQRGTSLTIQCQVDSQVTMMFWYRQQPGQSLTLIATANQGSEATYESGFVIDKFPISRPNLTFSTLTVSNMSPEDSSIYLCSVLGGQREKLFFGSGTQLSVL.

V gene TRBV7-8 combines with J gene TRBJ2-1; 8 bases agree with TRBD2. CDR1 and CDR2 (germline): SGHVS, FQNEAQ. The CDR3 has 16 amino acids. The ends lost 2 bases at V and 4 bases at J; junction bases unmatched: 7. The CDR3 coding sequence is TGTGCCAGCAGCTTACATTACGGGGGGGCGTACAATGAGCAGTTCTTC. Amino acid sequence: CASSLHYGGAYNEQFF.

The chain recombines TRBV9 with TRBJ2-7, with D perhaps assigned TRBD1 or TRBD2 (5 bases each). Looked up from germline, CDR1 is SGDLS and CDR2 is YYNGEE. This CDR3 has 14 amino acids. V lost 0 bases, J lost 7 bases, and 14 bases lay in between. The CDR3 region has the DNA TGTGCCAGCAGCGTAGAATTGGGGGATGGAGAGCAGTACTTC. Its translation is CASSVELGDGEQYF.

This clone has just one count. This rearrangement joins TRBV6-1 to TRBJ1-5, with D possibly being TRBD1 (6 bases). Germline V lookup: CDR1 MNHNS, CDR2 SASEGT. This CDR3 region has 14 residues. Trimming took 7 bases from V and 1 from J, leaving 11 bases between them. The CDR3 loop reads CASIRGGSNQPQHF. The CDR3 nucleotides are TGTGCCAGCATTCGAGGGGGGAGCAATCAGCCCCAGCATTTT.

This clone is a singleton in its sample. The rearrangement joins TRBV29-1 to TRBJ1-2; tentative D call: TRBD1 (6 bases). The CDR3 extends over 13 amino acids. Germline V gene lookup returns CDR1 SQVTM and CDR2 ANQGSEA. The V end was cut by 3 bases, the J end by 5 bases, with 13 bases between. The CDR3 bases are TGCAGCGTTGAGAACAGGGTTGGGTATGGCTACACCTTC. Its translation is CSVENRVGYGYTF.

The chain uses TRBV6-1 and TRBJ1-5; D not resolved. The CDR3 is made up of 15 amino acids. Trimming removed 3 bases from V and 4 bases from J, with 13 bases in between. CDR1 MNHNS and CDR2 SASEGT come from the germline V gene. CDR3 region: CASSEISSGNQPQHF. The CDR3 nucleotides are TGTGCCAGCAGTGAGATCAGTAGCGGAAATCAGCCCCAGCATTTT.

The CDR3 sequence: CASSPSKSAYEQYF. CDR3 bases: TGTGCCAGCAGCCCTAGTAAGTCCGCCTACGAGCAGTACTTC. The chain couples TRBV7-9 to TRBJ2-7; D unclear. CDR1 is SEHNR and CDR2 is FQNEAQ in the germline V gene (reference sequence). CDR3 length equals 14 residues. V was pared by 5 bases and J by 2 bases, with 13 bases between. The full variable domain, with the rest looked up from reference TRBV7-9 and TRBJ2-7, is DTGVSQNPRHKITKRGQNVTFRCDPISEHNRLYWYRQTLGQGPEFLTYFQNEAQLEKSRLLSDRFSAERPKGSFSTLEIQRTEQGDSAMYLCASSPSKSAYEQYFGPGTRLTVT.

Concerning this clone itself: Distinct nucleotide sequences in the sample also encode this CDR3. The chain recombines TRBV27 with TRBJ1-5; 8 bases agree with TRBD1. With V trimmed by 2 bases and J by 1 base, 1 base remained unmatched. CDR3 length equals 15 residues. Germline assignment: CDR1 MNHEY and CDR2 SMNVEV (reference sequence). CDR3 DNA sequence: TGTGCCAGCAGTTTAGGACAGGGCAGCAATCAGCCCCAGCATTTT. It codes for CASSLGQGSNQPQHF.

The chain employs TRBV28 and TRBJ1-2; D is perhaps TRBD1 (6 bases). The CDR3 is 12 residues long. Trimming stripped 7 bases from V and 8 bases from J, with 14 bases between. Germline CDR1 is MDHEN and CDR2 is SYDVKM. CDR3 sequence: CASTAPGQGYTF. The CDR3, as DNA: TGTGCCAGCACCGCTCCAGGACAGGGCTACACCTTC.

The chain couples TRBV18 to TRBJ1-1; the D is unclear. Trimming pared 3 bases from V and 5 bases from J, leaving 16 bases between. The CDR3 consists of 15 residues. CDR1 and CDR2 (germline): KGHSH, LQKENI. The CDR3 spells CASSPKSGVGTEAFF. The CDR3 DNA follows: TGTGCCAGCTCACCTAAGTCGGGTGTAGGGACTGAAGCTTTCTTT.